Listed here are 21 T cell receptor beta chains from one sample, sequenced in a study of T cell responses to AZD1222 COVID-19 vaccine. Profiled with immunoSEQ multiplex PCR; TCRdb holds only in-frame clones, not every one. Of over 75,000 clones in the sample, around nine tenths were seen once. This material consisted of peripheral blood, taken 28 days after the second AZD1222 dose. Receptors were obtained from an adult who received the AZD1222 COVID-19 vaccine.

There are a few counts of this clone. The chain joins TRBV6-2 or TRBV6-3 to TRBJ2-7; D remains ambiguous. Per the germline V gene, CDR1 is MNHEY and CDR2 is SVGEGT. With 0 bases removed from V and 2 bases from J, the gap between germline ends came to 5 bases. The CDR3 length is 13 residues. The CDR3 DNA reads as TGTGCCAGCAGTTACTCCCCGGCCTACGAGCAGTACTTC. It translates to CASSYSPAYEQYF.

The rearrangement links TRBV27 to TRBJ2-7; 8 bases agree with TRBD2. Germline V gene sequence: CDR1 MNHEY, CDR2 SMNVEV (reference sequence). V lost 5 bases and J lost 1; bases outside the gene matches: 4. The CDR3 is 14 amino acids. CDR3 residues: CASSPGGVSYEQYF. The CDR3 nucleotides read TGTGCCAGCAGTCCGGGAGGGGTTTCCTACGAGCAGTACTTC.

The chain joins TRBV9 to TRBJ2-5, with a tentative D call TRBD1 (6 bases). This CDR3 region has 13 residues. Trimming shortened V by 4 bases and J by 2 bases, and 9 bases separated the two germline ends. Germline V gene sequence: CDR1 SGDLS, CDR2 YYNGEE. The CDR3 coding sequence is TGTGCCAGCAGCACGGGACAACAAGAGACCCAGTACTTC. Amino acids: CASSTGQQETQYF.

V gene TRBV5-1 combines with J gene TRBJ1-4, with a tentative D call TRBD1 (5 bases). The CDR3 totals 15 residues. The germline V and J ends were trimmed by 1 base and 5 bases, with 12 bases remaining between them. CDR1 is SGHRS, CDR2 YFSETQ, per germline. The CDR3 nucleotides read TGCGCCAGCAGCTTGTTGGGGGAGCGGAATGAAAAACTGTTTTTT. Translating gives CASSLLGERNEKLFF.

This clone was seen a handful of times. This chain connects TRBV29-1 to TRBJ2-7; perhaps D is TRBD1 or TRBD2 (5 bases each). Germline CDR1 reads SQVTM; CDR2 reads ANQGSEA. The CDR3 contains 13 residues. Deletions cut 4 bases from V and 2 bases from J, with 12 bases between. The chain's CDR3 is CSVVVGGAYEQYF. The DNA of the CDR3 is TGCAGCGTTGTCGTTGGGGGAGCCTACGAGCAGTACTTC.

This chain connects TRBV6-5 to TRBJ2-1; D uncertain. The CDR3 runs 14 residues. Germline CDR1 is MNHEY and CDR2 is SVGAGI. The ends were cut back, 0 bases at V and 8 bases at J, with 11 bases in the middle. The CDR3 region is CASSYSLQSDEQFF. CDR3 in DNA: TGTGCCAGCAGTTACTCGTTGCAGTCGGATGAGCAGTTCTTC.

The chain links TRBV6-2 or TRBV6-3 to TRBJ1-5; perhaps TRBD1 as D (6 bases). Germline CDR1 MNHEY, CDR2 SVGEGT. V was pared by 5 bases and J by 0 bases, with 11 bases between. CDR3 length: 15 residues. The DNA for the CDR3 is TGTGCCAGCAGTCTCCAGGGGAATAGCAATCAGCCCCAGCATTTT. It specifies CASSLQGNSNQPQHF.

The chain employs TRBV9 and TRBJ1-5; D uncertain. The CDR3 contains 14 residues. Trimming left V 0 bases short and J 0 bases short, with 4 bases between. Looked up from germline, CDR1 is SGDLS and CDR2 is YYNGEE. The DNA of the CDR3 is TGTGCCAGCAGCGTAGACATTAGCAATCAGCCCCAGCATTTT. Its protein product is CASSVDISNQPQHF.

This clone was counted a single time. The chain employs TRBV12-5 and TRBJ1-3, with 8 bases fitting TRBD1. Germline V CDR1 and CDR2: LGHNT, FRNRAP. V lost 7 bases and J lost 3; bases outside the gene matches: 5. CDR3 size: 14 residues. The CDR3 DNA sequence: TGTGCTAGTGCCTTAGACAGGGGTGGAAACACCATATATTTT. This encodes CASALDRGGNTIYF.

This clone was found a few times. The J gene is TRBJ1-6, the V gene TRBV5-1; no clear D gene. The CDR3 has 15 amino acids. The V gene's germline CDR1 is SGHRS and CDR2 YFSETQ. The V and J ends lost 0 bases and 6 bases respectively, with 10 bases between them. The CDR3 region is CASSLGPRGNSPLHF. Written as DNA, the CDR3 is TGCGCCAGCAGCTTGGGGCCGCGGGGTAATTCACCCCTCCACTTT.

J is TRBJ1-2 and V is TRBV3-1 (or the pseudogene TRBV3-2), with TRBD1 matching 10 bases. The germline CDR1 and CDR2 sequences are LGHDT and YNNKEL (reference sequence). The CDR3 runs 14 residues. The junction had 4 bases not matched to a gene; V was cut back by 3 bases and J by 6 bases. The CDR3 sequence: CASSHRQGADGYTF. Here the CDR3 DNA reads TGTGCCAGCAGCCATCGACAGGGGGCGGATGGCTACACCTTC.

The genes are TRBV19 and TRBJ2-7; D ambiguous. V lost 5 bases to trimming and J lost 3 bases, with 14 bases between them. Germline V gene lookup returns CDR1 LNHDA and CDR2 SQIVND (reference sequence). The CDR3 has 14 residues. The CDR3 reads CASSAAGWSYEQYF. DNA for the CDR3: TGTGCCAGTAGTGCCGCCGGGTGGAGCTACGAGCAGTACTTC.

This CDR3 reads CASSLPPGLQDEQYF. The CDR3 nucleotides read TGTGCCAGCAGCTTGCCACCGGGACTACAGGACGAGCAGTACTTC. The chain combines TRBV5-6 with TRBJ2-7; 7 positions match TRBD2. Germline CDR1 and CDR2: SGHDT and YYEEEE. The CDR3 covers 15 residues. Trimming cost V 1 base and J 5 bases; bases outside gene matches: 9.

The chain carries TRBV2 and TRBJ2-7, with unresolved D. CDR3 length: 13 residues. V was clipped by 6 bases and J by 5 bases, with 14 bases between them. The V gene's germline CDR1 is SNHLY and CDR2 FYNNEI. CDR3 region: CASSPELRHEQYF. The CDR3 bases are TGTGCCAGCAGCCCTGAACTCCGCCACGAGCAGTACTTC.

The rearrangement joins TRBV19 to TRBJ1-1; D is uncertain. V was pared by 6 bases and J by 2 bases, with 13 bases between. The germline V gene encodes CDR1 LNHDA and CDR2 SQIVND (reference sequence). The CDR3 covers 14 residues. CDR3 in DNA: TGTGCCAGTAGCCTTAAGGGTGGTAACACTGAAGCTTTCTTT. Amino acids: CASSLKGGNTEAFF.

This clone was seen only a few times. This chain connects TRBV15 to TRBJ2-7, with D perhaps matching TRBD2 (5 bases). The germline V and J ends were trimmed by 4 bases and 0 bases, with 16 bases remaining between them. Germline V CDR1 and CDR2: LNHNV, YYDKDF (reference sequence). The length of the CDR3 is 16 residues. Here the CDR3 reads CATSNTREGSSYEQYF. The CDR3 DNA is TGTGCCACCAGCAACACACGGGAAGGGAGCTCCTACGAGCAGTACTTC.

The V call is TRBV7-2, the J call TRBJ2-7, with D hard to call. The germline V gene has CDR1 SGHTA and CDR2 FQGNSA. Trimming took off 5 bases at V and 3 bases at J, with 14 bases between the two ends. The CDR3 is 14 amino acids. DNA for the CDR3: TGTGCCAGCAGCAGGGTTCTAGGGTTCTACGAGCAGTACTTC. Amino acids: CASSRVLGFYEQYF.

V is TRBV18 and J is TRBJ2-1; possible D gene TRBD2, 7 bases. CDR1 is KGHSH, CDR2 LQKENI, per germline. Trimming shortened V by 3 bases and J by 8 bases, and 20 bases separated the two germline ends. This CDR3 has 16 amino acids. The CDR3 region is CASSPFFGGGVDEQFF. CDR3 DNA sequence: TGTGCCAGCTCACCTTTTTTTGGGGGGGGCGTCGATGAGCAGTTCTTC.

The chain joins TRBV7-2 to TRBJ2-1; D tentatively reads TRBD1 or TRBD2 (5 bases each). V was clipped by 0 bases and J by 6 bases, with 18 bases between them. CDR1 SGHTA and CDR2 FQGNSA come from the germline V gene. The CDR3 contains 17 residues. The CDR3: CASSLAKFGTAGNEQFF. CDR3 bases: TGTGCCAGCAGCTTAGCTAAGTTTGGGACGGCCGGCAATGAGCAGTTCTTC.

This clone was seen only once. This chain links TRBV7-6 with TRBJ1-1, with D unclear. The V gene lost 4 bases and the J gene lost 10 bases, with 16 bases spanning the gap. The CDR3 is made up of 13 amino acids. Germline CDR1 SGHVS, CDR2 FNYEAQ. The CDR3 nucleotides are TGTGCCAGCAGCTCTGGGTTTCGAGGGCGAGCTTTCTTT. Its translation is CASSSGFRGRAFF.

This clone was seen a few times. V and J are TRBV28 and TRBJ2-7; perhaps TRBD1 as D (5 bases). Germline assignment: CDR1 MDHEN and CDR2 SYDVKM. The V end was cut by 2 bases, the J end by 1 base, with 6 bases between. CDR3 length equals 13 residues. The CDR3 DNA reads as TGTGCCAGCAGTTTAGGGGCTTCCTACGAGCAGTACTTC. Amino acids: CASSLGASYEQYF.